These 32 T cell receptor beta chains came from one sample sequenced in a study of CD8+CD57+ T cells in acquired aplastic anemia. Sequencing involved patients with CD8+CD57+ cell expansion previously shown by flow cytometry. The template used for profiling TCR beta VDJ and CDR3 was genomic DNA. One entry per CDR3 protein, called by TCRdb with MiXCR from the reads. The sample shows just over 450,000 distinct CDR3 sequences, around a third of them seen only once. The specimen was sorted CD4+, CD8+, or CD8+CD57+ T cells (not recorded which) from PBMCs. The origin of the receptors is a human donor with aplastic anemia.

V and J are TRBV28 and TRBJ1-6; tentative D call: TRBD1 (5 bases). Trimming removed 2 bases at V and 8 bases at J, with 13 bases between. The CDR3 has 15 residues. The germline CDR1 and CDR2 sequences are MDHEN and SYDVKM. In DNA form, the CDR3 reads TGTGCCAGCAGTTTAATTGGGCAGGGAGATTCACCCCTCCACTTT. The encoded protein is CASSLIGQGDSPLHF.

This rearrangement joins TRBV20-1 to TRBJ2-1; TRBD2 aligns across 8 bases. Germline CDR1 and CDR2: DFQATT and SNEGSKA (reference sequence). There are 12 residues in the CDR3. V shed 5 bases and J 6 bases; nucleotides not matched to a gene: 3. For the CDR3, the DNA is TGCAGTGCTGCCGGGACTAGCAATGAGCAGTTCTTC. Translated, it gives CSAAGTSNEQFF.

This clonotype was detected only a few times. J is TRBJ2-7 and V is TRBV7-9; TRBD1 aligns across 8 bases. Germline CDR1 SEHNR, CDR2 FQNEAQ (reference sequence). Trimming took 11 bases from V and 7 from J; bases not matched to a gene: 10. The CDR3 runs to 12 residues. CDR3 in amino acids: CAWSGQGWEQYF. As DNA, the CDR3 is TGTGCCTGGAGTGGACAGGGATGGGAGCAGTACTTC. Variable domain in full (rest from reference TRBV7-9 and TRBJ2-7): DTGVSQNPRHKITKRGQNVTFRCDPISEHNRLYWYRQTLGQGPEFLTYFQNEAQLEKSRLLSDRFSAERPKGSFSTLEIQRTEQGDSAMYLCAWSGQGWEQYFGPGTRLTVT.

The sample holds many counts of this clonotype. This sequence joins TRBV12-3 or TRBV12-4 and TRBJ1-5; no clear D gene. This CDR3 has 13 residues. V lost 0 bases, J lost 4 bases, and 4 bases lay in between. CDR3 sequence: CASSLALNQPQHF. For the CDR3, the DNA is TGTGCCAGCAGTTTAGCCCTAAATCAGCCCCAGCATTTT.

The sample holds many counts of this clonotype. The chain is built from TRBV19 and TRBJ1-2; the match to TRBD1 covers 7 bases. From germline, CDR1 is LNHDA and CDR2 SQIVND (reference sequence). J lost 8 bases, V lost 6 bases, and 9 bases had no gene match. The CDR3 length is 13 residues. CDR3 nucleotide sequence: TGTGCCAGTAGCCCCACTACAGGGGACGGCTACACCTTC. Its translation: CASSPTTGDGYTF. The variable domain in full, completed from reference TRBV19 and TRBJ1-2, reads DGGITQSPKYLFRKEGQNVTLSCEQNLNHDAMYWYRQDPGQGLRLIYYSQIVNDFQKGDIAEGYSVSREKKESFPLTVTSAQKNPTAFYLCASSPTTGDGYTFGSGTRLTVV.

This sequence joins TRBV5-1 and TRBJ1-1, with TRBD1 matching 8 bases. This CDR3 has 13 residues. V gave up 4 bases and J gave up 11 bases; unmatched junction bases: 10. Per the germline V gene, CDR1 is SGHRS and CDR2 is YFSETQ. The DNA for the CDR3 is TGCGCCAGCAGCACCGAGGGGACAGGCCTGGCTTTCTTT. It is translated as CASSTEGTGLAFF.

This clonotype has only one observation. The genes are TRBV30 and TRBJ1-5; D is unresolved. Germline V gene sequence: CDR1 GTSNPN, CDR2 SVGIG (reference sequence). The CDR3 contains 16 residues. The V end lost 2 bases, the J end lost 6 bases, and 20 bases lay between the germline ends. In DNA form, the CDR3 reads TGTGCCTGGAGTCCCCTTGTGAGAGGGAGGTCTCAGCCCCAGCATTTT. It yields the protein CAWSPLVRGRSQPQHF.

The sample holds one count of this clonotype. A much larger clonotype is one base distant, so this may be a read error. CDR3 residues: CASRDRADSPPHF. In DNA form, the CDR3 reads TGTGCCAGCAGGGACAGGGCGGATTCACCCCCCCACTTT. The rearrangement uses TRBV6-1 and TRBJ1-6, with 8 bases lining up with TRBD1. Germline V CDR1 and CDR2: MNHNS, SASEGT. The CDR3 extends over 13 amino acids.

Of note for this clonotype: A much larger clone lies one base from this, so it may be a read error. The CDR3 does not end in the conserved phenylalanine or tryptophan, so this is likely a read error. The chain is built from TRBV20-1 and TRBJ2-7, with D possibly TRBD2 on 5 matching bases. Germline V gene sequence: CDR1 DFQATT, CDR2 SNEGSKA (reference sequence). The CDR3 length is 13 residues. The V end was cut by 6 bases, the J end by 7 bases, with 19 bases between. DNA for the CDR3: TGCAGTGCGACCCGGCCCAACCCGGGGGAGCAGTACTGC. Its protein product is CSATRPNPGEQYC.

This clonotype was seen repeatedly, ten times or more. The chain couples TRBV29-1 to TRBJ1-2, with D tentatively TRBD1 (5 bases). V was cut by 8 bases and J by 3 bases, with 16 bases left in between. CDR1 SQVTM and CDR2 ANQGSEA come from the germline V gene. CDR3 size: 13 residues. DNA of the CDR3: TGCAGCACAACGCAGGGAACCGACTATGGCTACACCTTC. It codes for CSTTQGTDYGYTF.

This clonotype was detected ten times or more. V and J are TRBV14 and TRBJ1-1; 7 bases align to TRBD1. CDR3 length: 15 amino acids. Germline V lookup: CDR1 SGHDN, CDR2 FVKESK. V shed 5 bases and J 3 bases; nucleotides not matched to a gene: 9. The DNA of the CDR3 is TGTGCCAGCAGCTCCCGGACAGGACGATACACTGAAGCTTTCTTT. It encodes CASSSRTGRYTEAFF.

The chain links TRBV7-3 to TRBJ2-7, with 9 nucleotides matching TRBD1. Germline assignment: CDR1 SGHTA and CDR2 FQGTGA. Losses at the gene ends were 3 bases for V and 6 bases for J; bases not matched to a gene: 12. CDR3 size: 16 residues. The CDR3 spells CASSFPTDRGSLEQYF. In nucleotides, the CDR3 is TGTGCCAGCAGCTTCCCAACCGACAGGGGGTCTCTCGAGCAGTACTTC.

The chain carries TRBV4-1 and TRBJ2-1; 7 nucleotides agree with TRBD2. V lost 2 bases and J lost 9; bases outside the gene matches: 7. CDR3 size: 14 residues. Germline V gene sequence: CDR1 MGHRA, CDR2 YSYEKL. The CDR3 DNA reads TGCGCCAGCAGCCAAACCGGACTAGAGGTTGAGCAGTTCTTC. This gives the protein CASSQTGLEVEQFF.

This chain joins TRBV6-5 and TRBJ1-1, with a weak D call TRBD1 (6 bases). This CDR3 region has 14 residues. Looked up from germline, CDR1 is MNHEY and CDR2 is SVGAGI. Deletions cut 2 bases from V and 1 base from J, with 8 bases between. The CDR3 reads CASSYNRANTEAFF. DNA of the CDR3: TGTGCCAGCAGTTACAACAGGGCGAACACTGAAGCTTTCTTT.

At least ten counts were recorded for this clonotype. The chain recombines TRBV7-8 with TRBJ1-6; D gene uncertain. The V gene's germline CDR1 is SGHVS and CDR2 FQNEAQ. The CDR3 loop spans 13 amino acids. V dropped 6 bases and J dropped 8 bases, with 11 bases sitting between them. CDR3 nucleotide sequence: TGTGCCAGCAGAGGGTCCTCGGATTCACCCCTCCACTTT. Protein: CASRGSSDSPLHF.

This clonotype occurred many times. The chain has TRBV2 and TRBJ2-7, with 7 bases identical to TRBD1. Per germline, CDR1 SNHLY and CDR2 FYNNEI. This CDR3 contains 13 residues. V trimming: 5 bases; J trimming: 7 bases; junction bases outside the gene matches: 8. The CDR3 protein is CASSIEGAGEQYF. The DNA for the CDR3 is TGTGCCAGCAGTATAGAGGGGGCAGGGGAGCAGTACTTC. Full variable domain (remainder filled in from reference TRBV2 and TRBJ2-7): EPEVTQTPSHQVTQMGQEVILRCVPISNHLYFYWYRQILGQKVEFLVSFYNNEISEKSEIFDDQFSVERPDGSNFTLKIRSTKLEDSAMYFCASSIEGAGEQYFGPGTRLTVT.

A single count supports this clonotype. This chain uses TRBV6-1 with TRBJ2-7; either TRBD1 or TRBD2 may supply D (5 bases each). V lost 7 bases to trimming and J lost 0 bases, with 13 bases between them. The CDR3 runs to 14 residues. The germline V gene encodes CDR1 MNHNS and CDR2 SASEGT. CDR3 sequence (DNA): TGTGCCAGCACATCGATGAGGGGCTCCTACGAGCAGTACGTC. Its translation is CASTSMRGSYEQYV.

This clonotype showed up just a few times. This chain connects TRBV7-2 to TRBJ2-1, with 11 bases that match TRBD2. V shed 3 bases, J shed 4 bases, and the junction held 5 bases outside the gene matches. The CDR3 consists of 16 residues. CDR1 is SGHTA and CDR2 is FQGNSA in the germline V gene. The CDR3 DNA is TGTGCCAGCAGCTTTGGGGGACTAGCGGTGTACAATGAGCAGTTCTTC. Encoded protein: CASSFGGLAVYNEQFF. Filled out from reference TRBV7-2 and TRBJ2-1, the complete variable domain reads GAGVSQSPSNKVTEKGKDVELRCDPISGHTALYWYRQSLGQGLEFLIYFQGNSAPDKSGLPSDRFSAERTGGSVSTLTIQRTQQEDSAVYLCASSFGGLAVYNEQFFGPGTRLTVL.

V and J are TRBV20-1 and TRBJ2-1, with TRBD1 matching over 7 bases. V shed 4 bases, J shed 6 bases, and the junction held 6 bases outside the gene matches. CDR3 length: 13 residues. Germline V lookup: CDR1 DFQATT, CDR2 SNEGSKA (reference sequence). The CDR3 DNA sequence: TGCAGTGCTATCGACAGGGTCACCAATGAGCAGTTCTTC. Translated, it gives CSAIDRVTNEQFF.

This clonotype has more than one count but fewer than ten. V gene TRBV6-5 combines with J gene TRBJ1-2, with 10 nucleotides matching TRBD1. Germline-derived CDR1 and CDR2 are MNHEY and SVGAGI. The ends lost 4 bases at V and 4 bases at J; junction bases unmatched: 9. The CDR3 consists of 16 residues. CDR3 DNA: TGTGCCAGCAGTTTCTTTCCGGGACAGGGGAGCTATGGCTACACCTTC. This sequence encodes CASSFFPGQGSYGYTF.

With respect to this clonotype: This clone may be a read error of a much larger clone one base away. The chain uses TRBV6-1 and TRBJ1-2; D not resolved. The CDR3 runs to 15 residues. Germline V gives CDR1 MNHNS, CDR2 SASEGT. Here the CDR3 DNA reads TGTGCCAGCAGTGAAGAGATGGAGGGCCTGGAGGGCTACATCTTC. Translation gives CASSEEMEGLEGYIF.

CDR3 in DNA: TGTGCCAGCAGAGCCCACACGGGTAGAGAGCATGGCTACACCTTC. It specifies CASRAHTGREHGYTF. This chain links TRBV2 with TRBJ1-2, with D unresolved. Germline-derived CDR1 and CDR2 are SNHLY and FYNNEI. Trimming shortened V by 6 bases and J by 6 bases, and 20 bases separated the two germline ends. This CDR3 is 15 amino acids long.

This clonotype has just a few counts. The DNA for the CDR3 is TGTGCCAGCAGCATTGACAGGGCCCCCGTCATGACTGAAGCTTTCTTT. It encodes CASSIDRAPVMTEAFF. This chain connects TRBV11-1 to TRBJ1-1, with 7 positions matching TRBD1. The germline V gene has CDR1 SGHAT and CDR2 FQDESV (reference sequence). V was pared by 5 bases and J by 5 bases, with 14 bases of the junction left unmatched. The CDR3 length is 16 residues.

This clonotype was detected many times. One end of the junction is discordant with germline, which a read error may explain. J is TRBJ2-3 and V is TRBV7-7, with TRBD2 matching 10 bases. The CDR3 has 17 residues. Germline CDR1 is SSHAT and CDR2 is FNYEAQ (reference sequence). The CDR3 nucleotides are TGTGCTAGCAGCTCCTCTAGCGGGGGAGTTCCCACAGATACGCAGTATTTT. Translated: CASSSSSGGVPTDTQYF.

This clonotype was found a few times. Here the CDR3 omits its conserved ending phenylalanine or tryptophan, so a read error is the likely source. No DNA is shown, since the ends of the CDR3 on it are uncertain; the CDR3 is the one TCRdb lists. The chain recombines TRBV11-3 with TRBJ2-7; the table's D call TRBD2 went unverified against the DNA. Counting both end residues, the CDR3 totals 8 amino acids. Looked up from germline, CDR1 is SGHNT and CDR2 is YENEEA. The CDR3 is CASSLEGQ.

V and J are TRBV19 and TRBJ2-7; D is possibly TRBD1 (6 bases). Germline V gives CDR1 LNHDA, CDR2 SQIVND (reference sequence). The CDR3 has 17 residues. Trimming cost V 3 bases and J 4 bases, with 22 bases left between them. The CDR3 bases are TGTGCCAGTAGTATTATACATTCCAGGACAGACACTTACGAGCAGTACTTC. Translation: CASSIIHSRTDTYEQYF.

A remark on this clonotype: A read error may be the cause here, since a much bigger clone is one base away. The gene calls are TRBV9 and TRBJ2-5; D ambiguous. Looked up from germline, CDR1 is SGDLS and CDR2 is YYNGEE. This CDR3 is built from 14 residues. In nucleotides, the CDR3 is TGTGCCAGCAACGTAGCCCCGAACCAAGAGACCCAGTACTTC. The encoded protein is CASNVAPNQETQYF.

The chain joins TRBV5-1 to TRBJ2-2; TRBD1 aligns across 9 bases. The germline V gene encodes CDR1 SGHRS and CDR2 YFSETQ. The V segment lost 3 bases and the J segment 7 bases; nucleotides outside the gene matches: 4. The CDR3 covers 14 residues. CDR3 sequence reads: CASSWGQGDGELFF. CDR3 sequence (DNA): TGCGCCAGCAGCTGGGGACAGGGTGACGGGGAGCTGTTTTTT.

In this sample, this clonotype turned up many times. This chain uses TRBV5-1 with TRBJ1-6, with D maybe TRBD1 (5 bases). Trimming removed 5 bases at V and 10 bases at J, with 13 bases between. The germline V gene encodes CDR1 SGHRS and CDR2 YFSETQ. The CDR3 is 13 amino acids. CDR3 sequence (DNA): TGCGCCAGCAGAGGTGGGGCTGGCTCACCCCTCCACTTT. It codes for CASRGGAGSPLHF.

The V gene is TRBV2, the J gene TRBJ1-1; weak D call: TRBD1 (5 bases). Per germline, CDR1 SNHLY and CDR2 FYNNEI. The CDR3 extends over 13 amino acids. Trimming left V 6 bases short and J 1 base short, with 9 bases between. The CDR3 bases are TGTGCCAGCAGGCAAGACAGGAACACTGAAGCTTTCTTT. It yields the protein CASRQDRNTEAFF. Together with reference TRBV2 and TRBJ1-1, the CDR3 gives the full variable domain: EPEVTQTPSHQVTQMGQEVILRCVPISNHLYFYWYRQILGQKVEFLVSFYNNEISEKSEIFDDQFSVERPDGSNFTLKIRSTKLEDSAMYFCASRQDRNTEAFFGQGTRLTVV.

CDR3 region: CASSALGISYGYTF. CDR3 DNA sequence: TGTGCCAGCAGTGCCCTCGGAATTTCCTATGGCTACACCTTC. The chain recombines TRBV25-1 with TRBJ1-2; D call uncertain. V was pared by 4 bases and J by 4 bases, with 13 bases between. From germline, CDR1 is MGHDK and CDR2 SYGVNS. This CDR3 contains 14 residues.

There are many counts of this clonotype. The chain recombines TRBV15 with TRBJ2-7; no firm D call. The CDR3 extends over 13 amino acids. Germline loops: CDR1 LNHNV, CDR2 YYDKDF (reference sequence). Trimming removed 2 bases from V and 6 bases from J, with 11 bases in between. CDR3 DNA sequence: TGTGCCACCAGCAGAACCACCTCCGGCGAGCAGTACTTC. Translated, it gives CATSRTTSGEQYF.